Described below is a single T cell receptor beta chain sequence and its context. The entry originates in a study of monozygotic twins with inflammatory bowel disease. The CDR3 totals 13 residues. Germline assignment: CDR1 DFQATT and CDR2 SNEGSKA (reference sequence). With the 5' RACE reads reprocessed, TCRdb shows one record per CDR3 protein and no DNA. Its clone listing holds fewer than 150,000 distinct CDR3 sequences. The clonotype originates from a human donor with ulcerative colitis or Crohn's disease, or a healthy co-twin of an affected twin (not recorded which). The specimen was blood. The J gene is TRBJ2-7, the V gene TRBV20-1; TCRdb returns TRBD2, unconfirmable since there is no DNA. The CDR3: CSAEGPISYEQYF.